The 29 T cell receptor beta chains presented below share a single source sample, sequenced in a study of blood T cell repertoires in COVID-19. This table comes from immunoSEQ multiplex PCR, and its TCRdb copy is limited to in-frame clones, with some not included. This sample carries under 300,000 clones, about 91% of them seen once, and the ten largest clones take under 2.5%. The sequenced material came from PBMCs or T cells enriched from blood (not recorded which). These TCRs come from a middle-aged woman with acute COVID-19.

The rearrangement uses TRBV4-3 and TRBJ1-5, with a weak D call TRBD1 (5 bases). CDR1 is LGHNA and CDR2 is YSLEER in the germline V gene. V lost 6 bases, J lost 5 bases, and 11 bases lay in between. This CDR3 spans 13 amino acids. The CDR3 loop reads CASSQQAHQPQHF. CDR3 sequence (DNA): TGCGCCAGCAGTCAACAGGCCCATCAGCCCCAGCATTTT.

The rearrangement uses TRBV6-5 and TRBJ1-2; D possibly corresponds to TRBD1 (6 bases). The CDR3 is 14 amino acids. Deletions cut 8 bases from V and 3 bases from J, with 16 bases between. Germline V CDR1 and CDR2: MNHEY, SVGAGI. CDR3 loop: CASSRGQTDYGYTF. CDR3 DNA: TGTGCCAGCTCTCGCGGACAGACCGACTATGGCTACACCTTC.

The V gene is TRBV5-6, the J gene TRBJ1-5; no definite D call. The CDR3 has 14 amino acids. CDR1 SGHDT and CDR2 YYEEEE come from the germline V gene. Trimming pared 5 bases from V and 3 bases from J, leaving 12 bases between. The DNA of the CDR3 is TGTGCCAGCAGTTCCGGGTTCCTCAATCAGCCCCAGCATTTT. Its protein product is CASSSGFLNQPQHF. Using reference TRBV5-6 and TRBJ1-5 for the parts outside the CDR3, the full variable domain is DAGVTQSPTHLIKTRGQQVTLRCSPKSGHDTVSWYQQALGQGPQFIFQYYEEEERQRGNFPDRFSGHQFPNYSSELNVNALLLGDSALYLCASSSGFLNQPQHFGDGTRLSIL.

The gene calls are TRBV2 and TRBJ1-4; possible D gene TRBD1, 6 bases. Per germline, CDR1 SNHLY and CDR2 FYNNEI. CDR3 length: 14 residues. V was shortened by 4 bases and J by 8 bases, with 14 bases between the two germline ends. CDR3 loop: CASSVGGTGEKLFF. The DNA for the CDR3 is TGTGCCAGCAGTGTAGGGGGAACAGGCGAAAAACTGTTTTTT. Full variable domain (outside the CDR3, taken from reference TRBV2 and TRBJ1-4): EPEVTQTPSHQVTQMGQEVILRCVPISNHLYFYWYRQILGQKVEFLVSFYNNEISEKSEIFDDQFSVERPDGSNFTLKIRSTKLEDSAMYFCASSVGGTGEKLFFGSGTQLSVL.

The gene calls are TRBV6-5 and TRBJ1-2; tentatively, D is TRBD1 (6 bases). V was pared by 6 bases and J by 7 bases, with 9 bases between. This CDR3 is built from 11 residues. The germline V gene has CDR1 MNHEY and CDR2 SVGAGI. CDR3 DNA sequence: TGTGCCAGCAGGGCACAGGGTGGCTACACCTTC. Its protein is CASRAQGGYTF.

The CDR3 loop is CAWKSTGAAYGYTF. The CDR3 DNA follows: TGTGCCTGGAAGAGCACAGGGGCGGCCTATGGCTACACCTTC. V usage is TRBV30 and J usage is TRBJ1-2; 7 bases match TRBD1. The ends lost 4 bases at V and 4 bases at J; junction bases unmatched: 9. The germline V gene encodes CDR1 GTSNPN and CDR2 SVGIG (reference sequence). This CDR3 has 14 amino acids.

The V call is TRBV30, the J call TRBJ1-1; the match to TRBD1 covers 10 bases. This CDR3 has 13 residues. CDR1 is GTSNPN, CDR2 SVGIG, per germline (reference sequence). The J segment lost 5 bases and the V segment lost 3 bases, leaving 3 bases of the junction unmatched. CDR3 DNA sequence: TGTGCCTGGAGGACAGGGGGCGGAACTGAAGCTTTCTTT. It yields the protein CAWRTGGGTEAFF.

The rearrangement uses TRBV6-5 and TRBJ2-1; 8 bases are a match to TRBD1. The V segment lost 2 bases and the J segment 9 bases; nucleotides outside the gene matches: 9. Germline V gene lookup returns CDR1 MNHEY and CDR2 SVGAGI. The CDR3 runs 15 residues. The CDR3 loop is CASSYKRQGMGEQFF. The CDR3 bases are TGTGCCAGCAGTTACAAGAGACAGGGGATGGGTGAGCAGTTCTTC.

This clone was seen a handful of times. The chain recombines TRBV18 with TRBJ2-7, with a tentative D call TRBD1 (5 bases). CDR1 is KGHSH and CDR2 is LQKENI in the germline V gene. V gave up 6 bases and J gave up 5 bases, with 11 bases separating them. This CDR3 has 12 residues. The CDR3 reads CASSPRGHEQYV. For the CDR3, the DNA is TGTGCCAGCTCCCCTAGGGGTCACGAGCAGTACGTC.

This clone was counted a few times. Written as DNA, the CDR3 is TGTGCCAGCAGCTCCGGGACTAGCGGGATAAGGGAGCAGTTCTTC. Protein sequence: CASSSGTSGIREQFF. V gene TRBV7-2 combines with J gene TRBJ2-1; 13 bases align to TRBD2. The ends lost 4 bases at V and 10 bases at J; junction bases unmatched: 7. CDR1 and CDR2 (germline): SGHTA, FQGNSA. CDR3 length equals 15 residues.

This chain connects TRBV30 to TRBJ2-5; the match to TRBD2 covers 9 bases. Germline V lookup: CDR1 GTSNPN, CDR2 SVGIG (reference sequence). The CDR3 is 15 amino acids. The V and J ends lost 0 bases and 4 bases, in that order; junction bases with no gene match: 6. CDR3 in DNA: TGTGCCTGGAGTGTATCGAGGCGGGGGGGAGAGACCCAGTACTTC. It translates to CAWSVSRRGGETQYF.

V is TRBV27 and J is TRBJ2-3, with 10 bases aligning to TRBD2. CDR3 size: 16 residues. Looked up from germline, CDR1 is MNHEY and CDR2 is SMNVEV (reference sequence). V lost 2 bases, J lost 5 bases, and 7 bases stayed unmatched. The CDR3 coding sequence is TGTGCCAGCAGTTTACAAAGAGCGGGGGGGCGAGATACGCAGTATTTT. Amino acids: CASSLQRAGGRDTQYF.

The chain uses TRBV7-2 and TRBJ2-1, with TRBD1 as a possible D gene (6 bases). The CDR3 has 12 amino acids. The germline CDR1 and CDR2 sequences are SGHTA and FQGNSA. V lost 3 bases and J lost 12, with 12 bases in between. CDR3 loop: CASSFTGTRQFF. The CDR3 nucleotides read TGTGCCAGCAGCTTCACCGGGACACGGCAGTTCTTC.

V gene TRBV5-4 combines with J gene TRBJ2-3, with 7 bases lining up with TRBD1. The CDR3 is 14 amino acids. Unmatched junction bases numbered 6, after V lost 2 bases and J lost 6 bases. Germline CDR1 and CDR2: SGHNT and YYREEE (reference sequence). The CDR3 protein is CASSLQGRTDTQYF. Here the CDR3 DNA reads TGTGCCAGCAGCTTACAGGGGCGTACGGATACGCAGTATTTT.

The chain has TRBV14 and TRBJ1-6; D gene uncertain. CDR1 is SGHDN, CDR2 FVKESK, per germline. The V end was cut by 3 bases, the J end by 11 bases, with 11 bases between. This CDR3 has 13 amino acids. CDR3 in amino acids: CASSQLYRTPLHF. CDR3 sequence (DNA): TGTGCCAGCAGCCAGTTGTACAGAACACCCCTCCACTTT.

The chain combines TRBV5-8 with TRBJ1-2; tentatively, D is TRBD1 (6 bases). Trimming took off 1 base at V and 11 bases at J, with 15 bases between the two ends. Germline V lookup: CDR1 SGHTS, CDR2 YDEGEE. The CDR3 totals 13 residues. DNA of the CDR3: TGTGCCAGCAGCTTGCGGGGGGCGCCTCGGTACACCTTC. Translation gives CASSLRGAPRYTF.

This chain uses TRBV18 with TRBJ2-1; 7 bases agree with TRBD2. Germline V lookup: CDR1 KGHSH, CDR2 LQKENI. Losses at the gene ends were 3 bases for V and 3 bases for J; bases not matched to a gene: 8. The CDR3 length is 16 residues. The CDR3 coding sequence is TGTGCCAGCTCACCTGGCGGGCTAGCGGTCTACAATGAGCAGTTCTTC. This encodes CASSPGGLAVYNEQFF. The full variable domain, its missing parts supplied by reference TRBV18 and TRBJ2-1, is NAGVMQNPRHLVRRRGQEARLRCSPMKGHSHVYWYRQLPEEGLKFMVYLQKENIIDESGMPKERFSAEFPKEGPSILRIQQVVRGDSAAYFCASSPGGLAVYNEQFFGPGTRLTVL.

V is TRBV7-8 and J is TRBJ1-6; D ambiguous. CDR3 length equals 16 residues. Deletions cut 3 bases from V and 8 bases from J, with 17 bases between. Germline V CDR1 and CDR2: SGHVS, FQNEAQ. The DNA for the CDR3 is TGTGCCAGCAGCTTCCGGAACCGGGATAACGATTCACCCCTCCACTTT. Its protein product is CASSFRNRDNDSPLHF.

There are a few counts of this clone. One end of the junction fails to match germline, which may point to a read error. The chain uses TRBV5-1 and TRBJ2-2; 12 positions agree with TRBD2. The CDR3 is 14 residues long. Per germline, CDR1 SGHRS and CDR2 YFSETQ. This CDR3 is CASRTSGNPGELFF. CDR3 coding DNA: TGCGCCTCGAGGACTAGCGGGAACCCCGGGGAGCTGTTTTTT.

Of note for this clone: One end of the junction is discordant with germline, which a read error may explain. The genes are TRBV29-1 and TRBJ2-1, with 12 bases fitting TRBD2. CDR1 and CDR2 from the germline V gene are SQVTM and ANQGSEA. CDR3 length: 14 amino acids. Here the CDR3 DNA reads TGCAGCGTGAGGACTAGCGGGAAAGAGGGTCCGCTGATCTTC. This sequence encodes CSVRTSGKEGPLIF.

The rearrangement links TRBV29-1 to TRBJ2-3, with D unresolved. This CDR3 has 13 residues. Germline V gene data show CDR1 as SQVTM and CDR2 as ANQGSEA. Trimming shortened V by 7 bases and J by 1 base, and 12 bases separated the two germline ends. The CDR3 protein is CSASTAGTDTQYF. In DNA form, the CDR3 reads TGCAGCGCCTCCACAGCAGGCACAGATACGCAGTATTTT.

The V call is TRBV2, the J call TRBJ2-4; weak D call: TRBD2 (7 bases). This CDR3 contains 13 residues. The germline V gene encodes CDR1 SNHLY and CDR2 FYNNEI. V dropped 6 bases and J dropped 4 bases, with 10 bases sitting between them. The CDR3 sequence: CASREGGKNIQYF. The DNA for the CDR3 is TGTGCCAGCAGGGAGGGGGGGAAAAACATTCAGTACTTC.

The sample holds a few counts of this clone. V is TRBV29-1 and J is TRBJ1-2; D gene unclear. V lost 0 bases, J lost 1 base, and 9 bases lay in between. The CDR3 has 14 residues. Germline assignment: CDR1 SQVTM and CDR2 ANQGSEA. In nucleotides, the CDR3 is TGCAGCGTTGAAGATCTTAGAAGTAACTATGGCTACACCTTC. This codes for CSVEDLRSNYGYTF.

The rearrangement uses TRBV5-1 and TRBJ1-5, with D unresolved. This CDR3 is built from 14 residues. Trimming shortened V by 2 bases and J by 3 bases, and 9 bases separated the two germline ends. Germline V CDR1 and CDR2: SGHRS, YFSETQ. This CDR3 is CASSLAGLNQPQHF. In DNA form, the CDR3 reads TGCGCCAGCAGCTTAGCAGGCCTCAATCAGCCCCAGCATTTT.

The V call is TRBV19, the J call TRBJ1-2; D gene uncertain. Germline-derived CDR1 and CDR2 are LNHDA and SQIVND (reference sequence). Trimming removed 2 bases at V and 6 bases at J, with 7 bases between. This CDR3 region has 12 residues. CDR3 in DNA: TGTGCCAGTAGTATAATCGGGAATGGCTACACCTTC. Its protein product is CASSIIGNGYTF.

This rearrangement joins TRBV10-3 to TRBJ1-1; 9 bases align to TRBD1. The V and J ends lost 6 bases and 3 bases, in that order; junction bases with no gene match: 5. This CDR3 comprises 14 residues. CDR1 is ENHRY and CDR2 is SYGVKD in the germline V gene. Here the CDR3 DNA reads TGTGCCATCAGACAGGGACAGGGTCACACTGAAGCTTTCTTT. Amino acids: CAIRQGQGHTEAFF.

This chain joins TRBV7-8 and TRBJ1-2; perhaps TRBD1 as D (5 bases). The CDR3 spans 15 residues. Germline CDR1 is SGHVS and CDR2 is FQNEAQ. Trimming took off 2 bases at V and 2 bases at J, with 12 bases between the two ends. CDR3 protein: CASSLRLAGNYGYTF. The CDR3, as DNA: TGTGCCAGCAGCTTACGATTGGCAGGGAACTATGGCTACACCTTC.

The rearrangement joins TRBV11-3 to TRBJ1-2; D perhaps matches TRBD1 (5 bases). The V end was cut by 2 bases, the J end by 6 bases, with 10 bases between. This CDR3 has 13 amino acids. CDR1 is SGHNT, CDR2 YENEEA, per germline. CDR3 coding DNA: TGTGCCAGCAGCTTAACCAGGGATCATGGCTACACCTTC. Its translation: CASSLTRDHGYTF.

The chain uses TRBV7-2 and TRBJ1-3, with D unclear. Trimming left V 4 bases short and J 0 bases short, with 4 bases between. The CDR3 length is 13 residues. Germline CDR1 reads SGHTA; CDR2 reads FQGNSA. DNA for the CDR3: TGTGCCAGCAGCTCCTCCTCTGGAAACACCATATATTTT. Protein product: CASSSSSGNTIYF.